This T cell receptor (beta chain) was profiled in a study of blood T cell repertoires in COVID-19. Across the whole study: The United States, Italy and Spain were the sources of the acute and convalescent COVID-19 samples.

Looked up from germline, CDR1 is MNHEY and CDR2 is SMNVEV (reference sequence). V was shortened by 2 bases and J by 6 bases, with 8 bases between the two germline ends. CDR3 length: 14 amino acids. A few counts support this clone. Source study methods: How many nucleated cells were present was estimated from reference gene primer amplification. This table comes from immunoSEQ multiplex PCR, and its TCRdb copy is limited to in-frame clones, with some not included. The V and J calls and clone size come from that table; D and trimming were worked out from the DNA. This sample has roughly 120,000 clones, with roughly nine tenths found just once.

The V call is TRBV27, the J call TRBJ1-6, with a weak D call TRBD1 (5 bases). Sequencing was carried out using peripheral blood. The sequence came from a man in his forties or fifties with acute or convalescent COVID-19. The DNA of the CDR3 is TGTGCCAGCAGTTTAAACAGGATTAATTCACCCCTCCACTTT. It encodes CASSLNRINSPLHF.